This TCR beta chain was recorded in a study of OX40 agonist ivuxolimab in advanced cancers. V was trimmed by 5 bases and J by 4 bases, leaving 12 bases between them. CDR1 and CDR2 from the germline V gene are SNHLY and FYNNEI. The length of the CDR3 is 14 residues. Study-wide results and limits: The study observed clonal expansion of CD4+ and CD8+ blood T cells by week 6 at 0.1 to 3.0 mg/kg. No antigen was identified for the clonally expanded peripheral T cells. Expanded clones were, on average, more numerous among CD8+ T cells than CD4+.

Here immunoSEQ multiplex PCR was the method, and the copy in TCRdb shows in-frame clones only, minus some. The data show about 72,000 clones, about 90% seen once. Turning to this clone: Its antigen is unknown.

The source of this sequence is an adult with an advanced solid tumor such as melanoma, head and neck, liver or kidney cancer. The gene calls are TRBV2 and TRBJ1-5, with D perhaps matching TRBD1 (5 bases). Material: CD4+ or CD8+ T cells sorted from blood, obtained in a trial of the OX40 agonist ivuxolimab. CDR3 DNA sequence: TGTGCCAGCAGTTGGGGCAGGTATAATCAGCCCCAGCATTTT. It codes for CASSWGRYNQPQHF.